Included here is one T cell receptor (beta chain) sequence, with context. Only in-frame clones appear in the TCRdb table, and some are missing; sequencing was by immunoSEQ multiplex PCR. This sample has some 170,000 clones, with approximately 93% found just once. The CDR3 is 14 residues long. Germline assignment: CDR1 KGHSH and CDR2 LQKENI. With V trimmed by 1 base and J by 4 bases, 3 bases remained unmatched. The sample originates from a study of T cell responses to AZD1222 COVID-19 vaccine. The receptor was isolated from an adult in good health. This chain joins TRBV18 and TRBJ2-5; 7 bases map to TRBD1. The input for sequencing was peripheral blood, taken on day 0 of AZD1222 vaccination. The CDR3 region is CASSPQSGGETQYF. The CDR3 DNA reads as TGTGCCAGCTCACCACAGTCAGGGGGAGAGACCCAGTACTTC.